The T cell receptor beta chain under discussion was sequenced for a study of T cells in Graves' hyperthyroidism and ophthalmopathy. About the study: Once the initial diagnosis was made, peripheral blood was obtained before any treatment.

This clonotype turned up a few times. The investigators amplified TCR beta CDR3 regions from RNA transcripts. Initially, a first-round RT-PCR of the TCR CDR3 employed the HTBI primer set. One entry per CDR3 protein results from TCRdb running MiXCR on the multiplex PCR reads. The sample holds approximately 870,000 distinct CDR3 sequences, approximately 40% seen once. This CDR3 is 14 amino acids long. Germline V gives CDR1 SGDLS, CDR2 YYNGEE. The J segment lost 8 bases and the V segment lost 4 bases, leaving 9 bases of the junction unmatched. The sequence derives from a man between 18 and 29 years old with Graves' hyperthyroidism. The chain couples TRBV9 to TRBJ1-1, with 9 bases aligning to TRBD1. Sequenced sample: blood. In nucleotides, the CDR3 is TGTGCCAGCAGCATTTACGACAGGGGGACAGAAGCTTTCTTT. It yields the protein CASSIYDRGTEAFF.